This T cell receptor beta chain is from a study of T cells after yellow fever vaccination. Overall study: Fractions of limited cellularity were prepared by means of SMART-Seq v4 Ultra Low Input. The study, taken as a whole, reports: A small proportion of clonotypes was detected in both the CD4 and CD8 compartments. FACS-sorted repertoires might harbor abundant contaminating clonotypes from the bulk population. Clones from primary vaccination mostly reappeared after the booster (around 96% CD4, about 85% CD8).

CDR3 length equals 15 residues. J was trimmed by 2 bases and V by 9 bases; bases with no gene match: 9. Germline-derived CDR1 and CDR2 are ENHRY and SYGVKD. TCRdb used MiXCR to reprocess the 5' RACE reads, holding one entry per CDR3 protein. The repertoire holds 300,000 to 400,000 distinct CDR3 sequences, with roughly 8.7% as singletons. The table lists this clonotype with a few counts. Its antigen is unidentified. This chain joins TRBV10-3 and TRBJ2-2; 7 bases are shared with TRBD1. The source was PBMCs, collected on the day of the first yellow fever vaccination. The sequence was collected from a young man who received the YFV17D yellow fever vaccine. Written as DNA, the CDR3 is TGTGCCATAAGACCGGGACAGCGAAACACCGGGGAGCTGTTTTTT. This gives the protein CAIRPGQRNTGELFF.